These 7 T cell receptor beta chains came from one sample sequenced in a study of OX40 agonist ivuxolimab in advanced cancers. TCRdb keeps only in-frame clones here, not all; method: immunoSEQ multiplex PCR. The sample gives approximately 50,000 clones, about 80% of which show up once; around 4.2% is in the top ten. This specimen was CD4+ or CD8+ T cells sorted from blood, taken in a trial of the OX40 agonist ivuxolimab. These receptors were collected from an adult with an advanced solid tumor such as melanoma, head and neck, liver or kidney cancer.

The chain couples TRBV7-9 to TRBJ1-2; D gene unclear. Germline CDR1 is SEHNR and CDR2 is FQNEAQ (reference sequence). The CDR3 is 14 amino acids. Trimming took 5 bases from V and 7 from J, leaving 17 bases between them. CDR3 DNA sequence: TGTGCCAGCAGCCAAAGAGTAGAGGGTTCTGGCTACACCTTC. Encoded protein: CASSQRVEGSGYTF.

This clone occurred once. The chain employs TRBV6-6 and TRBJ1-2; TRBD1 aligns across 10 bases. After removal of 1 base from V and 8 bases from J, the junction contained 7 bases not matched to a gene. CDR3 length: 15 residues. Germline V gene sequence: CDR1 MNHNY, CDR2 SVGAGI (reference sequence). Written as DNA, the CDR3 is TGTGCCAGCAGTTACTTGACAGGGGGCGCGGCCGGCTACACCTTC. This sequence encodes CASSYLTGGAAGYTF.

The chain recombines TRBV5-1 with TRBJ1-1; D is unclear. This CDR3 comprises 14 residues. From germline, CDR1 is SGHRS and CDR2 YFSETQ. V dropped 1 base and J dropped 1 base, with 8 bases sitting between them. The DNA of the CDR3 is TGCGCCAGCAGCTTGTTCTCCGCGAACACTGAAGCTTTCTTT. Translation gives CASSLFSANTEAFF.

The chain carries TRBV4-3 and TRBJ1-4, with D possibly TRBD1 on 5 matching bases. The V and J ends lost 1 base and 4 bases respectively, with 7 bases between them. Germline CDR1 LGHNA, CDR2 YSLEER. The CDR3 spans 14 residues. The CDR3 nucleotides are TGCGCCAGCAGCCAAGGACAGTTTAATGAAAAACTGTTTTTT. Its protein product is CASSQGQFNEKLFF.

This chain connects TRBV7-9 to TRBJ1-5; TRBD1 is a possible D gene (5 bases). V shed 4 bases and J shed 4 bases, with 5 bases lying between them. The CDR3 runs 12 residues. Germline V CDR1 and CDR2: SEHNR, FQNEAQ (reference sequence). CDR3 DNA: TGTGCCAGCAGCTGGGGGAATCAGCCCCAGCATTTT. Protein sequence: CASSWGNQPQHF.

The gene calls are TRBV15 and TRBJ2-3; TRBD2 aligns across 8 bases. V shed 0 bases, J shed 2 bases, and the junction held 7 bases outside the gene matches. The germline V gene has CDR1 LNHNV and CDR2 YYDKDF (reference sequence). The CDR3 loop spans 17 amino acids. The CDR3, as DNA: TGTGCCACCAGCAGAGATCGTAGCGGGGCCCTCACAGATACGCAGTATTTT. It codes for CATSRDRSGALTDTQYF.

By frequency in the sample, this clone is medium-sized. This rearrangement joins TRBV5-4 to TRBJ2-7, with D possibly being TRBD1 (6 bases). The CDR3 extends over 13 amino acids. The V end lost 2 bases, the J end lost 6 bases, and 12 bases lay between the germline ends. Germline lookup yields CDR1 SGHNT and CDR2 YYREEE (reference sequence). CDR3 sequence reads: CASSFRTASEQYF. The DNA for the CDR3 is TGTGCCAGCAGCTTCAGGACAGCCAGCGAGCAGTACTTC.